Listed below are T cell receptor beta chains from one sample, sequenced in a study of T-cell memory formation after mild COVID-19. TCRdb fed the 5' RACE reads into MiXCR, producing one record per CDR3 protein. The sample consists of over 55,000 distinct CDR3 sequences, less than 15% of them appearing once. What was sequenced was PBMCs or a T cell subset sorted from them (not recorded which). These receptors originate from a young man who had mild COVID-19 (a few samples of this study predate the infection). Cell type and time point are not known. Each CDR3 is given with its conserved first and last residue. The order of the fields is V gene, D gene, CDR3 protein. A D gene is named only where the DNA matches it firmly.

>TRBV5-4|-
CASSLPGSKLFF
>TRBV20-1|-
CSARDTGQSYEQYF
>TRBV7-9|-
CASRQGYEQYF
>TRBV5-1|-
CASSLLLGKETEAFF
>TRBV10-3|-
CAIMEGGLNTEAFF
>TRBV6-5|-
CASSYSGGSGANVLTF
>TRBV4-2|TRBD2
CASSQSRSSGGANTQYF
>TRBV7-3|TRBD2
CASSLAGGTDTQYF
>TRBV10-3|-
CAISESPNTEAFF
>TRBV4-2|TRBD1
CASAQGQRGETQYF